This T cell receptor beta chain was captured in a study of prognosis after radiotherapy for stage I lung cancer. This CDR3 comprises 15 residues. Germline V gene sequence: CDR1 SGHRS, CDR2 YFSETQ. Turning to this clonotype: One end of the junction fails to match germline, which may point to a read error.

CDR3 of TCR beta was amplified from genomic DNA via a two-round multiplex PCR. First-round PCR used primers specific to each TRBV and TRBJ gene. A single record per CDR3 protein comes from TCRdb applying MiXCR to the multiplex PCR reads. The data show about 14,000 distinct CDR3 sequences, about 55% seen once. The receptor comes from a donor aged 50 or older with non-small cell lung cancer. Source: PBMCs, taken before or after stereotactic body radiation therapy (not recorded which). This chain uses TRBV5-1 with TRBJ1-6, with D hard to call. CDR3 loop: CASSLDLAWHSPLHF. CDR3 DNA: TGTGCCAGCAGCTTGGATCTCGCTTGGCATTCACCCCTCCACTTT. Full variable domain (outside the CDR3, taken from reference TRBV5-1 and TRBJ1-6): KAGVTQTPRYLIKTRGQQVTLSCSPISGHRSVSWYQQTPGQGLQFLFEYFSETQRNKGNFPGRFSGRQFSNSRSEMNVSTLELGDSALYLCASSLDLAWHSPLHFGNGTRLTVT.